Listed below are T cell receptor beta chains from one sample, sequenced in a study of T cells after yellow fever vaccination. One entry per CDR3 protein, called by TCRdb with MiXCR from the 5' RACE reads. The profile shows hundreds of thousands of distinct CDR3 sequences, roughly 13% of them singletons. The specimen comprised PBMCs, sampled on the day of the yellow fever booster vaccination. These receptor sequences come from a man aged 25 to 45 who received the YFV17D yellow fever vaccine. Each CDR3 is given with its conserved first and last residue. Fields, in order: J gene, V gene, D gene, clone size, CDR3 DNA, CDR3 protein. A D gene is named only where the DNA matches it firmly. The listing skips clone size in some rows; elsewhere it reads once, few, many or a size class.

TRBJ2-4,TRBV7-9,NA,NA,TGTGCCAGCAGCTTAGGAGCGGAGTTAAACATTCAGTACTTC,CASSLGAELNIQYF
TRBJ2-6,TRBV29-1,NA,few,TGCAGCGTTGCGTCACAGAGCTCTGGGGCCAACGTCCTGACTTTC,CSVASQSSGANVLTF
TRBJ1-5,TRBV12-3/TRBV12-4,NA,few,TGTGCCAGCACCTCTTGGGGGAGGCGGAACAATCAGCCCCAGCATTTT,CASTSWGRRNNQPQHF
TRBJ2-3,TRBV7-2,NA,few,TGTGCCAGCAGCTTTGCTAGAGCAGATACGCAGTATTTT,CASSFARADTQYF
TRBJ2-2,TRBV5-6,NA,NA,TGTGCCAGCAGCCCGGACTATTCCCTTAACACCGGGGAGCTGTTTTTT,CASSPDYSLNTGELFF
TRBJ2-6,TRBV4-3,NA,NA,TGCGCCAGCAGCCAAGAAGGCTCTGGGGCCAACGTCCTGACTTTC,CASSQEGSGANVLTF
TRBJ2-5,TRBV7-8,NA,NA,TGTGCCAGCAGCTTAGAGTACGGGGCAGAGACCCAGTACTTC,CASSLEYGAETQYF
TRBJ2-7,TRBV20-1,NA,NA,TGCAGTGCTAGAGATGGGGACTCGGTGTTATACGAGCAGTACTTC,CSARDGDSVLYEQYF
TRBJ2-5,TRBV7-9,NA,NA,TGTGCCAGCCAACGGACAGCAAAGGGGACCCAGTACTTC,CASQRTAKGTQYF
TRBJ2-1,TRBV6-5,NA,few,TGTGCCAGCAGTTTGGGCCGCCTTTGGGCCAATGAGCAGTTCTTC,CASSLGRLWANEQFF
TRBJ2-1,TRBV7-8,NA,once,TGTGCCAGCAGCTTAGCTTCGGTTGGTGAGCAGTTCTTC,CASSLASVGEQFF
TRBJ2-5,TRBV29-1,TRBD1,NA,TGCAGCGTTGAGGGGGTCAGGGGGCCGTTGGAGACCCAGTACTTC,CSVEGVRGPLETQYF
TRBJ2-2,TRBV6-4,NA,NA,TGTGCCAGCAGTCCAGACTGGCTAAACACCGGGGAGCTGTTTTTT,CASSPDWLNTGELFF
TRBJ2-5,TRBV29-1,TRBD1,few,TGCAGCCCTGTTGGGTCCGGGACAGGGGAGGGGGAGACCCAGTACTTC,CSPVGSGTGEGETQYF
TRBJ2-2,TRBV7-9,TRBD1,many,TGTGCCAGCAGCTTGAAGGGGGCGCCTACCGGGGAGCTGTTTTTT,CASSLKGAPTGELFF
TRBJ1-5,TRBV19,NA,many,TGTGCCAGTAGTGCCACGGGGAACGGCAATCAGCCCCAGCATTTT,CASSATGNGNQPQHF
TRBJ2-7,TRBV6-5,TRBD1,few,TGTGCCAGCACGTTGGGACAGGGATCCTACGAGCAGTACTTC,CASTLGQGSYEQYF
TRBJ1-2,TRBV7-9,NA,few,TGTGCCAGCGCCGGGGGCTTTGAGGGCTACACCTTC,CASAGGFEGYTF
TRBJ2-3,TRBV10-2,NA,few,TGCGCCAGCAGTGAGTCTGGAGGAATAGATACGCAGTATTTT,CASSESGGIDTQYF
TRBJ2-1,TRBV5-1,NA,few,TGCGCCAGCAGCTTCCCCGCTAGGGGAAGCTCCTACAATGAGCAGTTCTTC,CASSFPARGSSYNEQFF